Below, 2 T cell receptor beta chains from the same sample are listed, as sequenced in a study of blood T cell repertoires in COVID-19. TCRdb's copy holds only in-frame clones and misses some; the assay was immunoSEQ multiplex PCR. The table has around 110,000 clones, 82% seen once. Sequenced: peripheral blood. The source is a woman in her 70s with acute or convalescent COVID-19.

The CDR3 DNA sequence: TGCGCCAGCAGCCAAGATCAGGACAGTCCCTACGAGCAGTACGTC. This codes for CASSQDQDSPYEQYV. This chain uses TRBV4-3 with TRBJ2-7; D is possibly TRBD1 (6 bases). Per germline, CDR1 LGHNA and CDR2 YSLEER. The CDR3 has 15 amino acids. The ends were cut back, 0 bases at V and 2 bases at J, with 11 bases in the middle.

The chain joins TRBV29-1 to TRBJ1-3; D gene uncertain. V was cut by 4 bases and J by 4 bases, with 11 bases left in between. The CDR3 has 13 residues. The germline gives CDR1 SQVTM, CDR2 ANQGSEA. CDR3 amino acids: CSVGGGMGNTIYF. The CDR3, as DNA: TGCAGCGTTGGTGGAGGGATGGGAAACACCATATATTTT.